This is a list of T cell receptor beta chains from one sample in a study of blood T cells in healthy people across ages. TCRdb reprocessed the 5' RACE reads via MiXCR and lists one record per CDR3 protein. The sample lists hundreds of thousands of distinct CDR3 sequences; roughly 60% were seen once. The sequenced sample was blood. All receptors come from a man younger than 45 in good health. Each CDR3 is given without its conserved first and last residue. The order of the fields is clone size, V gene, J gene, CDR3 protein. Part of the rows lack a size; the others show once, few, many or a class for expanded clones.

NA	TRBV28	TRBJ2-1	ASSIPSSGEQF
NA	TRBV10-3	TRBJ2-6	AISDPTGNSGANVLT
NA	TRBV20-1	TRBJ2-7	SAREEGASYEQY
NA	TRBV20-1	TRBJ2-1	SARPVPSEKRSYNEQF
NA	TRBV7-2	TRBJ2-6	ASSLARGQGFSGANVLT
NA	TRBV28	TRBJ1-2	ASSFSLSYYGYT
NA	TRBV6-5	TRBJ2-5	ASSLGLAGGAVETQY
NA	TRBV20-1	TRBJ2-3	SARTSGAYTDTQY
NA	TRBV6-2/TRBV6-3	TRBJ2-1	ASSRLPTITYNEQF
NA	TRBV7-2	TRBJ2-7	ACSLGLAGGPSYEQY
NA	TRBV9	TRBJ1-5	ASSVGTHQPQH
once	TRBV2	TRBJ2-3	ASKRLVADTQY
NA	TRBV20-1	TRBJ1-2	SASGGRSIYGYT
NA	TRBV12-3/TRBV12-4	TRBJ2-3	ASSFAGHKGDTQY
few	TRBV29-1	TRBJ2-5	SAPRTSGQETQY
NA	TRBV28	TRBJ1-2	ASRDSLYGYT
few	TRBV6-2/TRBV6-3	TRBJ2-5	ASSIGTQGTQY
NA	TRBV9	TRBJ1-1	ASSGGGALNTEAF
NA	TRBV14	TRBJ2-7	ASSQTLFEQY
once	TRBV6-5	NA	ASRYSGTGAYEQY
NA	TRBV12-5	TRBJ1-1	ASGQQGRGEAF
NA	TRBV7-9	TRBJ1-1	AVAQGPTEAF
NA	TRBV24-1	TRBJ2-5	ATSDLEQETQY
few	TRBV5-6	TRBJ2-5	ASSLAFRLETQY
once	TRBV7-2	TRBJ2-3	ASSLVAGVADTQY
few	TRBV10-3	TRBJ2-7	AISEVGQFYEQY
NA	TRBV4-3	TRBJ1-1	ASSQDGGSEAF
NA	TRBV4-1	TRBJ2-6	ASSQGGVGANVLT
NA	TRBV27	TRBJ2-3	TSSAGVDTQY
NA	TRBV9	TRBJ2-1	ASSDGPGRPKNEQF
NA	TRBV25-1	NA	ACSGPVDEQY
once	TRBV9	TRBJ2-3	ASSSGGKVGNTQY
NA	TRBV7-6	TRBJ2-7	ASSFGPGQADEQY
NA	TRBV12-3/TRBV12-4	TRBJ2-1	ARSFSTGTSGIGQF
NA	TRBV6-5	TRBJ2-3	ASSYPQRGTQY
NA	TRBV3-1	TRBJ2-7	ASSQGRASSYEQY
NA	TRBV6-5	TRBJ1-5	AGSSRDRGGGGNQPQH
NA	TRBV7-9	NA	ASSSAAGVTYEQY
NA	TRBV6-1	TRBJ2-7	ASSPGRGSGRRFYEQY
NA	TRBV29-1	TRBJ2-3	SVRVTSTDTQY
NA	TRBV25-1	TRBJ1-4	ASSFGGVEEKLF
few	TRBV2	TRBJ1-2	ASSEEVGQGGYT
NA	TRBV6-4	TRBJ2-2	ASSDSPGELF
NA	TRBV6-6	TRBJ1-2	ASATGTGAYYGYT
NA	TRBV29-1	TRBJ2-5	SVEPRTPGDEQY
many	TRBV7-9	TRBJ2-3	AASRGRVADTQY
NA	TRBV27	TRBJ2-3	ASSPGTSSTDTQY
once	TRBV5-1	TRBJ2-2	ASSTRAPGELF
NA	TRBV28	TRBJ2-6	ASSRYAVSGANVLT
few	TRBV12-3/TRBV12-4	TRBJ2-5	ASSPPRGEETQY
few	TRBV6-6	TRBJ2-1	ASSLRLTLYNEQF
NA	TRBV6-6	TRBJ2-7	ASKYGTSGNNEQY
NA	TRBV29-1	TRBJ1-5	SVGTGWDQPQH
NA	TRBV7-9	NA	ASSWDYEQY
NA	TRBV29-1	TRBJ1-2	SVTRLGGRNYGYT
NA	TRBV19	TRBJ2-7	ATQGEGTYEQY
NA	TRBV12-3/TRBV12-4	TRBJ2-1	ASSSPRDRVNEQF
NA	TRBV2	TRBJ2-4	ASIGRGKNIQY
NA	TRBV10-3	TRBJ2-3	AISLRSTDTQY
NA	TRBV25-1	TRBJ1-5	ASSEYNGNQPQH